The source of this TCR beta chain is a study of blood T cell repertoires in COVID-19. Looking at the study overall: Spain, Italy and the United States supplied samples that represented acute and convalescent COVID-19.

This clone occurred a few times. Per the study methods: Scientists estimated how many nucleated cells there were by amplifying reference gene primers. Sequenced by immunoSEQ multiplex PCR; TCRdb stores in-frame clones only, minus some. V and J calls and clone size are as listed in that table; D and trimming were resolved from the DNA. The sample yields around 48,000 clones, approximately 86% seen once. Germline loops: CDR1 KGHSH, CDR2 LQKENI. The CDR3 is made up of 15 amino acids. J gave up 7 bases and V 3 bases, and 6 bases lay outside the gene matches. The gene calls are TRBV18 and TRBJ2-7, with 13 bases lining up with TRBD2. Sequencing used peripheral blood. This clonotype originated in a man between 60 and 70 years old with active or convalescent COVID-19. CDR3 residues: CASSPGLAGALEQYF. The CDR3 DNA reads TGTGCCAGCTCACCTGGACTAGCGGGGGCCTTAGAGCAGTACTTC.